This TCR beta chain emerged from a study of T cells in Graves' hyperthyroidism and ophthalmopathy (dated by TCRdb to between 2019 and 2020). A note on the overall study: Peripheral blood samples were taken at initial diagnosis, before any treatment was given. To identify distinguishing TCR V-J signatures, a discovery cohort of some 99 patients was used, comprising approximately 40 with Graves' ophthalmopathy and some 57 with stable Graves' hyperthyroidism. Prospective prediction of ophthalmopathy was tested in an independent validation cohort consisting of roughly 19 hyperthyroidism patients and more than 15 patients who later progressed to ophthalmopathy. The 75 to 100 discovery patients were divided at random into training and test sets in a 7:3 ratio. The study also compared thyroid tissue and blood T-cell repertoires from roughly six Graves' hyperthyroidism patients. After blood sampling, hyperthyroidism patients were treated with methimazole at a starting dose of 30 mg daily, and ophthalmopathy patients were treated with high-dose intravenous methylprednisolone. The paper reports TCR Vbeta CDR3 sequencing of about 140 peripheral blood samples: approximately 41 ophthalmopathy, some 80 hyperthyroidism and approximately 17 progressor patients.

The CDR3 runs 17 amino acids, cysteine and phenylalanine included. Only CDR3 DNA remains: 51 bases, in frame from the first base. V lost 6 bases and J lost 0 bases; the stretch between them is 21 bases long. CDR1 and CDR2, looked up from the germline V gene (reference sequence), are DFQATT and SNEGSKA. The TCR beta CDR3 regions were amplified from RNA transcripts. The first round of RT-PCR for the TCR CDR3 was performed with the HTBI primer set and the Qiagen OneStep RT-PCR kit. Libraries were constructed in a second round of multiplex PCR, after which size selection and purification were carried out. The libraries were sequenced on an Illumina HiSeq2000 using paired-end 100 bp reads. The authors processed their data as follows. SOAPnuke was used to process the raw data, throwing out any read that contained adapters or uncalled bases, had a mean Phred below 15, or lacked an exact constant-primer or identifier match. COPE v1.2.5 was used to merge the high-quality paired reads, and each unique nucleotide sequence was defined as a clonotype. MiTCR v1.1 was used to align clonotypes to the IMGT TRBV, TRBD and TRBJ reference segments. Analysis was restricted to V-J combinations with a frequency above 0.0001, which covered roughly 99% of repertoires. A TCS score was defined as the ratio of F50 (clonal expansion) to E x V (chaos), with BLOSUM62-based TCRdist applied between CDR3 peptides within each V-J. Welch's t-statistics and random forest reduced around 510 V-J features to 10 to 15, which were used in a naive Bayes classifier (R e1071). In TCRdb, the public reads were trimmed at Q25 with fastp and aligned with MiXCR, with productive beta chains retained. One record per CDR3 amino acid sequence lists the most common genes and DNA. The V and J calls, along with clone size, are taken from TCRdb and not from the paper's own processing. For this sample the table gives about 410,000 distinct CDR3 sequences, of which about 15% were detected only once. The top ten clones comprise roughly a fifth of the sample.

Overall study outcomes, separate from this receptor: Ophthalmopathy was separated from stable hyperthyroidism by a 13 V-J signature model, with around 88% sensitivity and about 81% specificity obtained in cross-validation and 80%/75% obtained in testing. In validation, the model predicted progression to ophthalmopathy with roughly 66% sensitivity and less than 80% specificity, a median of about six months before onset. No statistical method was used to set the sample size in advance, and investigators knew the group allocation. Most expanded thyroid clonotypes (frequency above 0.001) were also detected in blood, suggesting blood repertoires may reflect thyroid immune responses.

With regard to this clonotype: Its specific antigen is unknown. Per-base qualities were not stored, and no clone one base away is much larger.

In the ophthalmopathy patients, disease was moderately to severely active, with a Clinical Activity Score of 3 or more, a NOSPECS grade of 4 or more, and a duration of less than 3 months. Exclusion was applied to patients with uncontrolled infections, other autoimmune diseases, pregnancy or lactation. Diagnoses relied on clinical symptoms, serum thyroxine and TRAb, thyroid ultrasound and orbital computed tomography. PBMCs were isolated from about 10 ml of fresh peripheral blood by Ficoll-Paque density gradient centrifugation. Total RNA was extracted with Trizol reagent, and quality was checked on an Agilent 2100 Bioanalyzer.

This TCR derives from a young woman with Graves' ophthalmopathy. Material for sequencing was blood. In this chain, TRBV20-1 is recombined with TRBJ1-5; the D gene is possibly TRBD1, with 6 bases matching. The CDR3 region reads CSAENGPGTSSNQPQHF. The nucleotides read TGCAGTGCCGAAAACGGCCCCGGGACAAGTAGCAATCAGCCCCAGCATTTT.